This T cell receptor (beta chain) was captured in a study of response to subunit inactivated influenza vaccine. Study-level points and caveats: The authors offered the suggestion that each seasonal influenza vaccination recruits few new T cells.

The table lists this clonotype with many counts. Antigen specificity is unknown. Each CDR3 protein is one row after TCRdb ran MiXCR on the RT-PCR reads. The data hold hundreds of thousands of distinct CDR3 sequences, with 11% to 15% observed a single time. V was clipped by 0 bases and J by 6 bases; unmatched bases: 11. The CDR3 sequence is 17 residues long. Germline CDR1 reads DFQATT; CDR2 reads SNEGSKA (reference sequence). The material was PBMCs from blood, obtained less than 15 days before vaccination. The V gene is TRBV20-1, the J gene TRBJ2-3; TRBD2 matches 11 bases. The sequence derives from a man aged 45-65 years who received an inactivated influenza vaccine. DNA of the CDR3: TGCAGTGCTAGAGATAGTGGGCTAGCGGGAGGTGTCGATACGCAGTATTTT. As protein: CSARDSGLAGGVDTQYF.